One sample yielded the 8 T cell receptor beta chains listed below, sequenced in a study of glioma-infiltrating T cells after dendritic cell vaccination. Sequencing used immunoSEQ multiplex PCR; TCRdb keeps in-frame clones, though not all of them. This table holds roughly 88,000 clones, roughly four fifths found once. Time point indicated: after dendritic cell vaccination, including at tumor progression/relapse. This specimen was blood, taken after dendritic cell vaccination. Receptors were obtained from a human donor with glioblastoma.

V and J are TRBV9 and TRBJ1-3; D is uncertain. The germline V and J ends were trimmed by 1 base and 2 bases, with 16 bases remaining between them. This CDR3 spans 17 amino acids. CDR1 is SGDLS, CDR2 YYNGEE, per germline. The CDR3 DNA reads TGTGCCAGCAGCGTATCCAGTTTGTCTACTACTGGAAACACCATATATTTT. This codes for CASSVSSLSTTGNTIYF. The entire variable domain, with the rest obtained from reference TRBV9 and TRBJ1-3, is as follows: DSGVTQTPKHLITATGQRVTLRCSPRSGDLSVYWYQQSLDQGLQFLIQYYNGEERAKGNILERFSAQQFPDLHSELNLSSLELGDSALYFCASSVSSLSTTGNTIYFGEGSWLTVV.

V usage is TRBV7-9 and J usage is TRBJ1-6; 8 bases are a match to TRBD1. CDR1 SEHNR and CDR2 FQNEAQ come from the germline V gene (reference sequence). The CDR3 runs 16 residues. Unmatched junction bases numbered 5, after V lost 0 bases and J lost 7 bases. As DNA, the CDR3 is TGTGCCAGCAGCTTAGCCGGAGGACAGGGAAATTCACCCCTCCACTTT. The encoded protein is CASSLAGGQGNSPLHF.

This chain uses TRBV5-6 with TRBJ2-7; 8 bases map to TRBD1. The ends lost 0 bases at V and 2 bases at J; junction bases unmatched: 7. The CDR3 sequence is 16 residues long. In germline, CDR1 is SGHDT, CDR2 YYEEEE. DNA of the CDR3: TGTGCCAGCAGCTTGGCCGACAGGGGTATTACCTACGAGCAGTACGTC. Translating it yields CASSLADRGITYEQYV.

This CDR3 is CASSPGQGRTGVNQPQHF. Here the CDR3 DNA reads TGTGCCAGCAGCCCTGGACAGGGGAGGACGGGGGTAAATCAGCCCCAGCATTTT. The chain combines TRBV7-7 with TRBJ1-5, with 9 bases lining up with TRBD1. Germline CDR1 and CDR2: SSHAT and FNYEAQ (reference sequence). The CDR3 spans 18 residues. V was clipped by 5 bases and J by 4 bases; unmatched bases: 15.

V usage is TRBV5-1 and J usage is TRBJ2-1; 9 bases line up with TRBD2. The CDR3 totals 15 residues. V shed 2 bases, J shed 7 bases, and the junction held 7 bases outside the gene matches. CDR1 and CDR2 (germline): SGHRS, YFSETQ. The DNA of the CDR3 is TGCGCCAGCAGCTTAGAGGGCGGGGGGGGTAATGAGCAGTTCTTC. It yields the protein CASSLEGGGGNEQFF. The whole variable domain, filled in from reference TRBV5-1 and TRBJ2-1, reads KAGVTQTPRYLIKTRGQQVTLSCSPISGHRSVSWYQQTPGQGLQFLFEYFSETQRNKGNFPGRFSGRQFSNSRSEMNVSTLELGDSALYLCASSLEGGGGNEQFFGPGTRLTVL.

This chain connects TRBV7-9 to TRBJ1-1; 10 bases fit TRBD1. The ends lost 7 bases at V and 7 bases at J; junction bases unmatched: 18. The germline V gene has CDR1 SEHNR and CDR2 FQNEAQ (reference sequence). The CDR3 has 17 residues. DNA of the CDR3: TGTGCCAGCAATCGAGGGGGACAGGGGCTTCGTTCGGGTGAAGCTTTCTTT. Its translation: CASNRGGQGLRSGEAFF.

The chain recombines TRBV9 with TRBJ1-2, with a possible D match to TRBD1 (6 bases). V was clipped by 2 bases and J by 7 bases, with 18 bases between them. The CDR3 consists of 15 residues. Germline lookup yields CDR1 SGDLS and CDR2 YYNGEE. CDR3 nucleotides: TGTGCCAGCAGCGTCCGACAGGCCGGTTTGGGTGGCTACACCTTC. It is translated as CASSVRQAGLGGYTF.

The chain employs TRBV2 and TRBJ1-5, with D possibly being TRBD1 (5 bases). In germline, CDR1 is SNHLY, CDR2 FYNNEI. This CDR3 is built from 14 residues. V lost 4 bases, J lost 4 bases, and 11 bases lay in between. CDR3 sequence (DNA): TGTGCCAGCAGTGCGGCAGGGACTAATCAGCCCCAGCATTTT. Its protein product is CASSAAGTNQPQHF.